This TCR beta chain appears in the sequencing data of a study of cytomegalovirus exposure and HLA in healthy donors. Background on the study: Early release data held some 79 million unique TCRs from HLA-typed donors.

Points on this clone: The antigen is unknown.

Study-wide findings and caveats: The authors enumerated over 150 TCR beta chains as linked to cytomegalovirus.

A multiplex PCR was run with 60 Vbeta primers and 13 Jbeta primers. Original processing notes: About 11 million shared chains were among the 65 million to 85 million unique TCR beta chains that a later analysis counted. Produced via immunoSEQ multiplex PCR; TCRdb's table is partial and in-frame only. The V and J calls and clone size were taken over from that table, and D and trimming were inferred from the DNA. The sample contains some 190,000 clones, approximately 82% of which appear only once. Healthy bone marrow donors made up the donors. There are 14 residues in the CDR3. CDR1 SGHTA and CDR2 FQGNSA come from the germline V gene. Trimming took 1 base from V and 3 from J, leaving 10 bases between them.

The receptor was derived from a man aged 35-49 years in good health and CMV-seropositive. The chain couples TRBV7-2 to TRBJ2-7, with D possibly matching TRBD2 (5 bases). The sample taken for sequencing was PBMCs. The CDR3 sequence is CASSLEQRSYEQYF. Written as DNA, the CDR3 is TGTGCCAGCAGCTTAGAGCAGCGGAGCTACGAGCAGTACTTC.